This TCR beta chain was found in a study of T-cell reconstitution after alpha-beta-depleted transplantation in children. Findings and limits, study-wide: It was surviving recipient T cells and thymic progenitors that gave some patients high TCRbeta diversity at day 60. It was newly produced T cells that mostly accounted for T-cell counts and diversity one year after transplant. Where alpha-beta T cells came from about two months after transplant was reportedly several hundred expanded graft clones.

This clonotype was seen a handful of times. Its antigen is not known. V shed 1 base and J shed 4 bases, with 11 bases lying between them. CDR3 size: 15 residues. Unique molecular identifiers tagged the TCRbeta library. TCRdb reprocessed the PCR reads via MiXCR and lists one record per CDR3 protein. The sample lists around 600,000 distinct CDR3 sequences; around 23% were seen once. The chain has TRBV12-3 or TRBV12-4 and TRBJ1-5; D unresolved. Sequenced here: PBMCs, mostly from graft donor cells, sampled 360 days after TCRalphabeta/CD19-depleted stem cell transplant. The receptor was isolated from a boy younger than two who had a stem cell transplant for acute myeloid leukemia, so the T cells may come from the graft donor. In DNA, the CDR3 is TGTGCCAGCAGTTTAGAAAGCGCCGGTAATCAGCCCCAGCATTTT. It is translated as CASSLESAGNQPQHF.